This paragraph covers one T cell receptor beta chain sequence. This clonotype was found many times. This clone's antigen is unknown. No qualities accompany the bases; no much larger clone lies one base away. The time point label, read with the paper, signifies: pre-sensitization, week 0. The treatment or condition label corresponds to: therapeutic diphenylcyclopropenone sensitization with weekly scalp DPC. Blood at each patch-test visit was drawn before the patch test was applied. Patients were eligible if aged 18 to 70, diagnosed with alopecia and judged suitable for DPC therapy, and pregnant patients were excluded. Total RNA was extracted from unfractionated whole blood collected in Tempus Blood RNA tubes. Library preparation used RACE. Sequencer: NextSeq 500. During library preparation, unique molecular identifiers were attached to individual cDNA molecules so that TCRs could be counted quantitatively and reproducibly. Both TCR alpha and TCR beta chains were sequenced from each blood RNA sample. As for how the authors treated the data: Samples had a median of around 92,000 TCRs, with a range from about 23,224 to 750,000. V, J and CDR3 annotation of the TCR reads was carried out using the Decombinator software suite. Every sample was subsampled to the same number of TCRs (28,000) for the PS versus PT1 abundance plots. TCRs were defined as expanded if absent before sensitization and observed at least eight times at the 2-week time point. TCRdb handled the public reads itself, with Q25 trimming in fastp and clone calling in MiXCR, and kept productive beta chains. Every entry covers one CDR3 protein and lists the most common genes and DNA from its rows. The V and J calls reflect TCRdb's pipeline rather than the authors' work. Counted in this sample were roughly 380,000 distinct CDR3 sequences; more than 4.5% of them appeared once. Jointly, the top ten make up 2% to 3% of the sample.

This sample is part of a study of human T cells and chemical hapten exposure listed by TCRdb under 2021. In the study overall: For sensitization, 2% DPC in acetone was applied to a roughly 2 cm by roughly 2 cm area of upper inner arm skin. Throughout the approximately 23-week study period, patients were also given weekly therapeutic DPC doses on the scalp. Patch tests used Finn chambers with 0.01% DPC on the upper back, scored after 6 days by International Contact Dermatitis Research Group standards. Most of the patients in the cohort were female, and the cohort covered alopecia areata with under or over 50% scalp involvement, alopecia totalis and alopecia universalis. The libraries were sequenced as a pool, and the TCR yield per sample differed mostly because of small variations in library volumes within the pool. In alopecia patients, the study followed how the peripheral blood TCR repertoire changed in vivo over primary and secondary sensitization to diphenylcyclopropenone (DPC), a hapten. Blood was sampled from patients pre-sensitization (week 0) and at 2, 6 and about 24 weeks after DPC sensitization. Twenty-nine alopecia patients provided blood for TCR sequencing at one to four time points (pre-sensitization, 2, 6 and 24 weeks).

Here is what the overall study found, with its caveats: After repeated subsampling, the strength of the expansion versus patch-test correlation and the threshold at which it became significant changed. Compared with pre-sensitization or healthy control sets, expanded TCRs formed significantly more large CDR3 similarity clusters, which is consistent with antigen-driven responses. DPC sensitization did not change how many TCRs were above 1 in 1000 frequency, and no evidence was found of alterations in global repertoire structure. All patients had alopecia, a presumed autoimmune disease, so their immune response might differ from that of healthy individuals. Patch test score correlated positively with the number of PT1 expanded TCRs, reaching significance at thresholds 8, 16 and 32 but not at 4.

CDR3 length: 15 amino acids, cysteine to phenylalanine. The kept DNA is CDR3 alone, 45 bases in frame from the first base. CDR1 and CDR2, looked up from the germline V gene, are MNHEY and SVGAGI. At the junction V is shortened by 6 bases and J by 4 bases, with 15 bases in between. The V gene is TRBV6-5 and the J gene is TRBJ2-2, with no confident D gene call. Sequencing was performed on whole blood, taken in connection with sensitization to the hapten diphenylcyclopropenone (DPC). The clonotype comes from a woman aged 45-65 years with alopecia areata. Some clones in this sample may be carry-over from other donors' samples. The DNA reads TGTGCCAGCAGCCCTTACAGACCCAGCACCGGGGAGCTGTTTTTT. Translated, it reads CASSPYRPSTGELFF.